This TCR beta chain is from a study of graft-versus-host responses after intestinal transplantation. Germline loops: CDR1 SGHRS, CDR2 YFSETQ. The CDR3 has 17 amino acids. The ends lost 0 bases at V and 4 bases at J; junction bases unmatched: 7. This clone was seen more than once but under ten times. A read error may explain this, as a much larger clone is one base away. Produced via immunoSEQ multiplex PCR; TCRdb's table is partial and in-frame only. Here the sample spans roughly 6,500 clones, around 23% being singletons. The receptor comes from a human patient who was an organ donor for intestinal transplantation. The material was alloreactive CD4+ T cells from a mixed lymphocyte reaction culture, obtained before transplantation. Subset noted: CFSE-low proliferating T cells sorted from roughly 6-day pre-transplant mixed lymphocyte reaction (GvH or HvG direction). V usage is TRBV5-1 and J usage is TRBJ1-2; 12 positions match TRBD1. The CDR3 region is CASSLGGTGGSTYGYTF. The CDR3 DNA follows: TGCGCCAGCAGCTTGGGGGGGACAGGGGGCTCCACCTATGGCTACACCTTC.